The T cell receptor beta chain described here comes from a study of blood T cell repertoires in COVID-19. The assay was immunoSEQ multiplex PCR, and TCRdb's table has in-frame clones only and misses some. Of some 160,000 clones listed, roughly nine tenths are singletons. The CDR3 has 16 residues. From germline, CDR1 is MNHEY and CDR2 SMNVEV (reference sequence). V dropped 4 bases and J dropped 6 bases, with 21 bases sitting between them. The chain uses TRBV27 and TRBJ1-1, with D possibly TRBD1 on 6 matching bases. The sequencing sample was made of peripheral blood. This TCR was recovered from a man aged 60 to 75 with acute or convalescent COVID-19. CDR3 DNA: TGTGCCAGCAGTTCCCATCGAGGGGGGCGGGAGTCTGAAGCTTTCTTT. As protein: CASSSHRGGRESEAFF.